Listed below are T cell receptor beta chains from one sample, sequenced in a study of early T cells in non-severe SARS-CoV-2 infection. MiXCR was run by TCRdb on the 5' RACE reads, yielding one entry per CDR3 protein. This table holds about 66,000 distinct CDR3 sequences, more than 15% found once. The material was whole blood, obtained at baseline. The receptor set was obtained from an adult who was a healthcare worker with PCR-confirmed SARS-CoV-2 infection or an uninfected control (not recorded which). CDR3s include the opening cysteine and the closing phenylalanine or tryptophan. Fields, in order: J gene, V gene, clone size, CDR3 length, D gene, CDR3 protein, CDR3 DNA. A D gene is named only where the DNA matches it firmly. Size is omitted from some rows. Given values are once, few, many or a class for expanded clones.

>TRBJ2-3|TRBV7-2|many|17|NA
CASSFALVPTSTDTQYF
TGTGCCAGCAGCTTTGCATTAGTCCCAACTAGCACAGATACGCAGTATTTT
>TRBJ2-7|TRBV4-2|NA|14|NA
CASSQGPNANEQYF
TGTGCCAGCAGCCAGGGGCCAAACGCCAACGAGCAGTACTTC
>TRBJ2-7|TRBV4-2|few|16|TRBD2
CASSQATSGVPYEQYF
TGTGCCAGCAGCCAAGCGACTAGCGGGGTCCCCTACGAGCAGTACTTC
>TRBJ2-1|TRBV20-1|few|14|NA
CSARKITLGNEQFF
TGCAGTGCTAGAAAGATAACACTGGGCAATGAGCAGTTCTTC
>TRBJ1-2|TRBV7-9|NA|13|NA
CASSLASQDGYTF
TGTGCCAGCAGCTTAGCGTCACAGGATGGCTACACCTTC
>TRBJ2-3|TRBV2|few|15|TRBD2
CASTRAGGGTDTQYF
TGTGCCAGCACCCGAGCGGGGGGGGGCACAGATACGCAGTATTTT
>TRBJ2-1|TRBV20-1|NA|15|TRBD1
CSAMATGGPSLEQFF
TGCAGTGCTATGGCCACAGGGGGACCTTCTCTGGAGCAGTTCTTC
>TRBJ2-3|TRBV27|NA|16|TRBD2
CASSYSGVTVTDTQYF
TGTGCCAGCAGTTATAGCGGGGTGACAGTCACAGATACGCAGTATTTT
>TRBJ1-1|TRBV3-1|few|12|NA
CASSQLGTEAFF
TGTGCCAGCAGCCAATTGGGCACTGAAGCTTTCTTT
>TRBJ2-5|TRBV6-6|few|16|TRBD2
CASSTRISGGKETQYF
TGTGCCAGCAGTACAAGGATTAGCGGGGGAAAAGAGACCCAGTACTTC
>TRBJ2-7|TRBV7-8|few|14|NA
CASSMTTPLHEQYF
TGTGCCAGCAGCATGACTACGCCGCTGCACGAGCAGTACTTC
>TRBJ2-2|TRBV7-9|NA|15|NA
CASSRGTGYTGELFF
TGTGCCAGCAGCCGCGGGACTGGCTACACCGGGGAGCTGTTTTTT
>TRBJ1-6|TRBV18|many|15|NA
CASSAASSYNSPLHF
TGTGCCAGCTCGGCGGCGAGCTCCTATAATTCACCCCTCCACTTT
>TRBJ2-1|TRBV7-9|few|20|TRBD1
CASSPTGQGAFSGNYNEQFF
TGTGCCAGCAGCCCCACGGGACAGGGGGCTTTTAGCGGGAATTACAATGAGCAGTTCTTC
>TRBJ1-1|TRBV3-1|few|15|NA
CASSQRLNRAGEAFF
TGTGCCAGCAGCCAAAGACTCAACAGGGCAGGAGAAGCTTTCTTT
>TRBJ2-3|TRBV6-6|NA|16|NA
CASSYSSNGGTDTQYF
TGTGCCAGCAGTTACTCGAGTAACGGGGGCACAGATACGCAGTATTTT
>TRBJ2-5|TRBV7-2|NA|15|NA
CASSLGGQSQETQYF
TGTGCCAGCAGCTTAGGGGGGCAGAGCCAAGAGACCCAGTACTTC
>TRBJ2-3|TRBV27|NA|13|NA
CASSVMPTDTQYF
TGTGCCAGCAGTGTAATGCCCACAGATACGCAGTATTTT
>TRBJ2-5|TRBV23-1|NA|14|NA
CASSPPDSQETQYF
TGCGCCAGCAGTCCCCCGGACAGCCAAGAGACCCAGTACTTC
>TRBJ2-3|TRBV7-9|NA|14|NA
CASSLLQFTDTQYF
TGTGCCAGCAGCTTATTGCAATTCACAGATACGCAGTATTTT
>TRBJ2-1|TRBV7-9|NA|15|TRBD2
CASSLGGLTYNEQFF
TGTGCCAGCAGCTTAGGGGGACTAACCTACAATGAGCAGTTCTTC
>TRBJ1-2|TRBV5-1|few|15|TRBD1
CASSVTGGLSYGYTF
TGCGCCAGCAGCGTGACAGGGGGCTTGAGCTATGGCTACACCTTC
>TRBJ1-5|TRBV19|NA|15|NA
CASSIATTARQPQHF
TGTGCCAGTAGTATAGCCACAACAGCCAGGCAGCCCCAGCATTTT
>TRBJ1-1|TRBV28|NA|14|TRBD1
CASSPTGVGTEAFF
TGTGCCAGCAGCCCTACAGGGGTAGGGACTGAAGCTTTCTTT
>TRBJ2-3|TRBV4-3|many|16|NA
CASSQSAAERTDTQYF
TGCGCCAGCAGCCAATCGGCGGCGGAACGCACAGATACGCAGTATTTT
>TRBJ1-1|TRBV7-9|NA|12|NA
CASSLDSGKAFF
TGTGCCAGCAGCTTAGACAGCGGGAAAGCTTTCTTT